The sequence of this T cell receptor (beta chain) was determined in a study of T cell responses to AZD1222 COVID-19 vaccine. As for the study in general: Doses given second, at about 4 or about 12 weeks, were pooled. Study-wide results and limits: Increased Spike-specific TCR breadth and depth were observed after two AZD1222 doses. Reportedly, nearly half the spike-specific TCRs target unmutated variant regions.

Remarks on this clone: Antigen unknown.

Produced via immunoSEQ multiplex PCR; TCRdb's table is partial and in-frame only. Counted here are roughly 150,000 clones, more than 85% occurring once; the ten biggest clones make up over 7.5%. The CDR3 length is 14 residues. V was cut by 0 bases and J by 7 bases, with 10 bases left in between. Germline lookup yields CDR1 MNHNY and CDR2 SVGAGI (reference sequence). The receptor was derived from an adult in good health. V and J are TRBV6-6 and TRBJ1-5; TRBD1 might be the D (6 bases). The sample in question was peripheral blood, obtained on day 0 of AZD1222 vaccination. This CDR3 reads CASSYSRGNQPQHF. In nucleotides, the CDR3 is TGTGCCAGCAGTTACTCGAGGGGGAACCAGCCCCAGCATTTT.